This TCR beta chain is from a study of shared clonotypes between healthy human individuals. CD45RO-negative cells were positively selected for CCR7, leaving out terminally differentiated effector memory CD45RA+ cells. Donors were healthy HIV-negative adults without recently reported acute infections or vaccinations. An even split of each subset's genomic DNA across several immunoSEQ plates was performed. The method was immunoSEQ multiplex PCR; TCRdb's version includes in-frame clones alone and lacks a portion of them. The table has hundreds of thousands of clones, 85% to 95% seen once. The sample taken for sequencing was naive CD8+ T cells sorted from blood. The source of this sequence is a woman younger than 45 in good health.

The CDR3 here is CASSVDGAPSYEQYF. CDR3 nucleotides: TGTGCCAGCAGCGTGGACGGCGCCCCCTCCTACGAGCAGTACTTC. This rearrangement joins TRBV5-6 to TRBJ2-7; D is ambiguous. This CDR3 has 15 amino acids. The V end was cut by 4 bases, the J end by 0 bases, with 14 bases between. Germline loops: CDR1 SGHDT, CDR2 YYEEEE.